The 30 T cell receptor beta chains in this list originate from one sample, sequenced in a study of cytomegalovirus exposure and HLA in healthy donors. Primers for the PCR totalled 60 Vbeta and 13 Jbeta. Some clones are missing from TCRdb's copy, which holds only in-frame ones; the method was immunoSEQ multiplex PCR. Among roughly 190,000 clones listed, approximately 82% were seen once. The specimen sequenced was PBMCs. The receptors were sampled from a young woman in good health and CMV-seronegative.

The chain couples TRBV15 to TRBJ1-4; D is perhaps TRBD1 (5 bases). CDR1 and CDR2 from the germline V gene are LNHNV and YYDKDF (reference sequence). The CDR3 sequence is 15 residues long. Trimming shortened V by 0 bases and J by 8 bases, and 13 bases separated the two germline ends. CDR3 in amino acids: CATSRDGQGGEKLFF. CDR3 coding DNA: TGTGCCACCAGCAGAGATGGGCAGGGTGGAGAAAAACTGTTTTTT. Looking up the rest from reference TRBV15 and TRBJ1-4 gives the full variable domain: DAMVIQNPRYQVTQFGKPVTLSCSQTLNHNVMYWYQQKSSQAPKLLFHYYDKDFNNEADTPDNFQSRRPNTSFCFLDIRSPGLGDTAMYLCATSRDGQGGEKLFFGSGTQLSVL.

The chain joins TRBV9 to TRBJ2-1; D is ambiguous. The germline V gene has CDR1 SGDLS and CDR2 YYNGEE. This CDR3 spans 11 amino acids. Trimming stripped 4 bases from V and 8 bases from J, with 7 bases between. The CDR3 loop is CASSTGHEQFF. The CDR3 DNA reads TGTGCCAGCAGCACCGGTCATGAGCAGTTCTTC.

This clone has only one observation. The chain links TRBV7-2 to TRBJ1-2; D might be TRBD1 (5 bases). Germline CDR1 reads SGHTA; CDR2 reads FQGNSA. CDR3 length equals 13 residues. V was shortened by 6 bases and J by 8 bases, with 16 bases between the two germline ends. The CDR3: CASRGPFREGYTF. CDR3 sequence (DNA): TGTGCCAGCAGGGGCCCCTTCAGGGAAGGCTACACCTTC.

This chain links TRBV7-2 with TRBJ2-7; 7 bases fit TRBD2. The CDR3 totals 14 residues. Per germline, CDR1 SGHTA and CDR2 FQGNSA. The J segment lost 0 bases and the V segment lost 8 bases, leaving 7 bases of the junction unmatched. The DNA for the CDR3 is TGTGCCAGCGGAGGGGAGGGATCCTCCTACGAGCAGTACTTC. This codes for CASGGEGSSYEQYF.

The chain recombines TRBV5-6 with TRBJ1-5; tentatively, D is TRBD1 (5 bases). The V end lost 1 base, the J end lost 3 bases, and 11 bases lay between the germline ends. CDR3 length equals 15 residues. CDR1 SGHDT and CDR2 YYEEEE come from the germline V gene. The CDR3 nucleotides read TGTGCCAGCAGCTTGTTTGGGGCAGTCAATCAGCCCCAGCATTTT. It yields the protein CASSLFGAVNQPQHF.

This chain links TRBV7-6 with TRBJ2-5, with 9 bases aligning to TRBD1. Judging by the DNA end, TRBJ2-7 fits better; the J call may be wrong. The CDR3 consists of 15 residues. Per germline, CDR1 SGHVS and CDR2 FNYEAQ. The CDR3 DNA reads as TGTGCCAGCAGCTCTATTGCCGGGACAGGGAACGAGCAGTACTTC. Amino acid sequence: CASSSIAGTGNEQYF.

This chain joins TRBV4-3 and TRBJ2-4; D unresolved. Germline V gene sequence: CDR1 LGHNA, CDR2 YSLEER. Trimming cost V 0 bases and J 8 bases, with 17 bases left between them. This CDR3 is 16 amino acids long. Written as DNA, the CDR3 is TGCGCCAGCAGCCAAGACTTCGTTCCGGAGACGCACATTCAGTACTTC. Residues: CASSQDFVPETHIQYF.

The chain uses TRBV4-1 and TRBJ2-5; no definite D call. CDR1 is MGHRA, CDR2 YSYEKL, per germline. V was trimmed by 2 bases and J by 0 bases, leaving 4 bases between them. This CDR3 comprises 13 residues. CDR3 DNA sequence: TGCGCCAGCAGCCAATGGCACCAAGAGACCCAGTACTTC. This sequence encodes CASSQWHQETQYF.

The chain uses TRBV5-6 and TRBJ2-1; 7 nucleotides agree with TRBD1. V shed 7 bases, J shed 3 bases, and the junction held 10 bases outside the gene matches. CDR1 SGHDT and CDR2 YYEEEE come from the germline V gene. CDR3 size: 15 residues. CDR3 nucleotides: TGTGCCAGCTTCCGAAGGGGGCTTGGCTACAATGAGCAGTTCTTC. Translating it yields CASFRRGLGYNEQFF.

In this sample, this clone turned up a few times. V and J are TRBV6-5 and TRBJ1-3; D not certain. Germline CDR1 and CDR2: MNHEY and SVGAGI. The CDR3 runs 13 residues. The V gene lost 6 bases and the J gene lost 4 bases, with 10 bases spanning the gap. CDR3 loop: CASSLTPGNTIYF. The CDR3 DNA is TGTGCCAGCAGCCTAACCCCGGGAAACACCATATATTTT.

The chain combines TRBV25-1 with TRBJ2-2; possibly TRBD1 for D (6 bases). The CDR3 is 14 residues long. V was trimmed by 8 bases and J by 1 base, leaving 11 bases between them. Looked up from germline, CDR1 is MGHDK and CDR2 is SYGVNS. This CDR3 reads CASVPGENTGELFF. The CDR3 DNA reads TGTGCCAGCGTGCCAGGGGAGAACACCGGGGAGCTGTTTTTT.

The CDR3 DNA sequence: TGTGCCTGGCAACAGGGAGTAAATAATTCACCCCTCCACTTT. The encoded protein is CAWQQGVNNSPLHF. This chain links TRBV30 with TRBJ1-6; possibly TRBD1 for D (6 bases). The CDR3 covers 14 residues. Germline CDR1 GTSNPN, CDR2 SVGIG (reference sequence). V was shortened by 5 bases and J by 5 bases, with 13 bases between the two germline ends.

The chain is built from TRBV27 and TRBJ2-1; D is perhaps TRBD2 (6 bases). The CDR3 is 16 amino acids. CDR1 MNHEY and CDR2 SMNVEV come from the germline V gene (reference sequence). The V gene lost 6 bases and the J gene lost 0 bases, with 15 bases spanning the gap. The DNA for the CDR3 is TGTGCCAGCAGGACCCCTAGCGTGAGCTCCTACAATGAGCAGTTCTTC. The encoded protein is CASRTPSVSSYNEQFF.

The table lists this clone with a count of one. CDR3 in DNA: TGTGCCAGCGGGGGTGGACAGGCCTACGAGCAGTACGTC. As protein: CASGGGQAYEQYV. The chain carries TRBV2 and TRBJ2-7; 7 nucleotides line up with TRBD1. This CDR3 spans 13 amino acids. V lost 8 bases, J lost 2 bases, and 6 bases stayed unmatched. Germline values: CDR1 SNHLY, CDR2 FYNNEI.

This CDR3 reads CASSVATAGTQYF. DNA for the CDR3: TGTGCCAGCAGCGTGGCAACTGCGGGGACCCAGTACTTC. The chain combines TRBV9 with TRBJ2-5; TRBD2 is a possible D gene (5 bases). V was pared by 2 bases and J by 7 bases, with 12 bases between. Germline V gene sequence: CDR1 SGDLS, CDR2 YYNGEE. This CDR3 has 13 amino acids.

The chain joins TRBV13 to TRBJ1-1; 10 bases match TRBD1. CDR1 and CDR2 from the germline V gene are PRHDT and FYEKMQ (reference sequence). With V trimmed by 5 bases and J by 1 base, 7 bases remained unmatched. CDR3 length: 16 residues. CDR3 coding DNA: TGTGCCAGCAGCCCGCTCGGGGACAGGGGGAACACTGAAGCTTTCTTT. As protein: CASSPLGDRGNTEAFF.

The chain joins TRBV4-3 to TRBJ2-7; weak D call: TRBD1 (5 bases). Deletions cut 0 bases from V and 3 bases from J, with 21 bases between. This CDR3 comprises 18 residues. Germline values: CDR1 LGHNA, CDR2 YSLEER. Here the CDR3 DNA reads TGCGCCAGCAGCCAAGATATGGAATCCAGGGTAGTTGGCTACGAGCAGTACTTC. Translating it yields CASSQDMESRVVGYEQYF.

This sequence joins TRBV2 and TRBJ2-1; 7 nucleotides agree with TRBD2. The V segment lost 6 bases and the J segment 7 bases; nucleotides outside the gene matches: 12. The germline CDR1 and CDR2 sequences are SNHLY and FYNNEI. CDR3 length: 15 residues. Here the CDR3 DNA reads TGTGCCAGCAGCTCTACTAGCGCTGGGGCTAATGAGCAGTTCTTC. This sequence encodes CASSSTSAGANEQFF.

This rearrangement joins TRBV6-5 to TRBJ2-7; TRBD2 matches at 9 bases. The CDR3 loop spans 12 amino acids. V was pared by 6 bases and J by 7 bases, with 4 bases of the junction left unmatched. Looked up from germline, CDR1 is MNHEY and CDR2 is SVGAGI. CDR3 DNA sequence: TGTGCCAGCAGAACAGCGGGAGGAGAGCAGTACGTC. It yields the protein CASRTAGGEQYV.

On this clone itself: One junction end does not reproduce the germline sequence, and a read error may be involved. The V gene is TRBV7-9, the J gene TRBJ1-1, with 10 bases aligning to TRBD1. The V gene's germline CDR1 is SEHNR and CDR2 FQNEAQ (reference sequence). The CDR3 totals 16 residues. CDR3 in DNA: TGTTCCAGCAGCTTAGCGGGGACAGGGGAATCAATTGAAGCTTTCTTT. Encoded protein: CSSSLAGTGESIEAFF.

The V and J genes are TRBV15 and TRBJ2-2, with TRBD2 matching 8 bases. Germline lookup yields CDR1 LNHNV and CDR2 YYDKDF (reference sequence). V lost 0 bases to trimming and J lost 1 base; unmatched junction nucleotides: 7. This CDR3 contains 18 residues. This CDR3 is CATSRDSVAGGNTGELFF. CDR3 in DNA: TGTGCCACCAGCAGAGATTCGGTCGCGGGGGGGAACACCGGGGAGCTGTTTTTT.

The CDR3 protein is CSLDGGTDTQYF. The CDR3 region has the DNA TGCAGCCTCGATGGGGGGACAGATACGCAGTATTTT. This chain uses TRBV29-1 with TRBJ2-3; the D gene is possibly TRBD2 (6 bases). V lost 8 bases and J lost 3, with 12 bases in between. The CDR3 extends over 12 amino acids. Germline loops: CDR1 SQVTM, CDR2 ANQGSEA.

V usage is TRBV21-1 and J usage is TRBJ2-7; the table gives TRBD1 as D, unverified against the DNA. TRBV21-1 is described as a pseudogene. The CDR3 has 15 amino acids. The CDR3 DNA is TGTGCCAGCAGCAAAGTTGGGACAGGGTTCTACGAGCAGTACTTC. Its translation is CASSKVGTGFYEQYF.

The chain joins TRBV14 to TRBJ2-2; possibly TRBD2 for D (6 bases). Germline loops: CDR1 SGHDN, CDR2 FVKESK. The CDR3 runs 17 residues. Trimming cost V 4 bases and J 8 bases, with 23 bases left between them. CDR3 in DNA: TGTGCCAGCAGCCTCCTAGAACCGACTAGTCAGGGAGGGGAGCTGTTTTTT. Protein: CASSLLEPTSQGGELFF.

This clone occurred once. V and J are TRBV30 and TRBJ1-6; 11 nucleotides line up with TRBD1. With 1 base clipped from V and 6 bases from J, the junction kept 11 bases outside the gene matches. Germline-derived CDR1 and CDR2 are GTSNPN and SVGIG (reference sequence). CDR3 length: 18 amino acids. This CDR3 reads CAWSADRTGGFFNSPLHF. CDR3 DNA: TGTGCCTGGAGTGCTGACCGGACAGGGGGCTTCTTTAATTCACCCCTCCACTTT.

The chain is built from TRBV30 and TRBJ1-5; TRBD1 matches 7 bases. The CDR3 covers 13 residues. CDR1 is GTSNPN and CDR2 is SVGIG in the germline V gene (reference sequence). Trimming removed 0 bases from V and 7 bases from J; junction bases left unmatched: 3. CDR3 amino acids: CAWSVQGRQPQHF. DNA for the CDR3: TGTGCCTGGAGTGTACAGGGGAGGCAGCCCCAGCATTTT.

This clone was detected once. The chain carries TRBV6-1 and TRBJ2-7; tentative D call: TRBD2 (6 bases). This CDR3 has 13 residues. Germline V gene sequence: CDR1 MNHNS, CDR2 SASEGT. Trimming removed 6 bases from V and 3 bases from J, with 12 bases in between. The DNA for the CDR3 is TGTGCCAGCAGGGAGGGACTGCACTACGAGCAGTACTTC. This codes for CASREGLHYEQYF.

The rearrangement links TRBV9 to TRBJ2-7; 8 bases agree with TRBD2. Germline lookup yields CDR1 SGDLS and CDR2 YYNGEE. The CDR3 length is 13 residues. The ends lost 0 bases at V and 5 bases at J; junction bases unmatched: 1. The CDR3 loop reads CASSVAGGDEQYF. The CDR3 DNA reads as TGTGCCAGCAGCGTAGCGGGGGGGGACGAGCAGTACTTC.

The chain uses TRBV7-9 and TRBJ1-1; tentative D call: TRBD1 (5 bases). The germline gives CDR1 SEHNR, CDR2 FQNEAQ (reference sequence). V was clipped by 8 bases and J by 4 bases, with 20 bases between them. CDR3 length equals 15 residues. In DNA form, the CDR3 reads TGTGCCAGCTCCCTCGCCCCTGGGGGGTTCACTGAAGCTTTCTTT. This sequence encodes CASSLAPGGFTEAFF. Filled out from reference TRBV7-9 and TRBJ1-1, the complete variable domain reads DTGVSQNPRHKITKRGQNVTFRCDPISEHNRLYWYRQTLGQGPEFLTYFQNEAQLEKSRLLSDRFSAERPKGSFSTLEIQRTEQGDSAMYLCASSLAPGGFTEAFFGQGTRLTVV.

This clone was recorded only once. The chain has TRBV5-1 and TRBJ2-7; D is ambiguous. The germline V and J ends were trimmed by 1 base and 1 base, with 12 bases remaining between them. CDR3 size: 15 residues. The germline V gene has CDR1 SGHRS and CDR2 YFSETQ. The CDR3 coding sequence is TGCGCCAGCAGCTTGAATCCAGGTTCGTCCTACGAGCAGTACTTC. It yields the protein CASSLNPGSSYEQYF.